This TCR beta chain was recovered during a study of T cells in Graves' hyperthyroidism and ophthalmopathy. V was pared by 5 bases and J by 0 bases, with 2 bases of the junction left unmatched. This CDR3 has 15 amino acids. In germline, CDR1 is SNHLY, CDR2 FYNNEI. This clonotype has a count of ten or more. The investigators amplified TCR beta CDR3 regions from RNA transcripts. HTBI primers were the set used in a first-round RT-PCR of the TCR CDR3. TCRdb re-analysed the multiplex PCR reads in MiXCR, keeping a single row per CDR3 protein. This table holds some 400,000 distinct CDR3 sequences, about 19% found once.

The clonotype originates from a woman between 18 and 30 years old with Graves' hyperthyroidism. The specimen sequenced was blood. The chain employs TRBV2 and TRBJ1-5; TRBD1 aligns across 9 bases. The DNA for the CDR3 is TGTGCCAGCAGTAGGACAGGGGATAGCAATCAGCCCCAGCATTTT. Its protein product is CASSRTGDSNQPQHF.